The present entry profiles one TCR beta chain with its context. The conserved phenylalanine or tryptophan normally closing the CDR3 is absent here, so this likely arose from a read error. This sample is part of a study of OX40 agonist ivuxolimab in advanced cancers. Study in general: A diagnosis of hepatocellular carcinoma, melanoma, renal cell or head and neck cancer was present in dose-escalation patients.

V was trimmed by 4 bases and J by 3 bases, leaving 7 bases between them. Germline CDR1 GTSNPN, CDR2 SVGIG (reference sequence). This CDR3 comprises 13 residues. TCRdb keeps only in-frame clones here, not all; method: immunoSEQ multiplex PCR. Among 48,000 or so clones, about 87% were seen once, and the ten largest hold under 2.5%. The chain links TRBV30 to TRBJ1-6; D is unresolved. The starting material was CD4+ or CD8+ T cells sorted from blood, obtained in a trial of the OX40 agonist ivuxolimab. This sequence originates from an adult with an advanced solid tumor such as melanoma, head and neck, liver or kidney cancer. The CDR3 coding sequence is TGTGCCTGGAACACCGGCTATAATTCACCCCTCCACCTT. Amino acid sequence: CAWNTGYNSPLHL.